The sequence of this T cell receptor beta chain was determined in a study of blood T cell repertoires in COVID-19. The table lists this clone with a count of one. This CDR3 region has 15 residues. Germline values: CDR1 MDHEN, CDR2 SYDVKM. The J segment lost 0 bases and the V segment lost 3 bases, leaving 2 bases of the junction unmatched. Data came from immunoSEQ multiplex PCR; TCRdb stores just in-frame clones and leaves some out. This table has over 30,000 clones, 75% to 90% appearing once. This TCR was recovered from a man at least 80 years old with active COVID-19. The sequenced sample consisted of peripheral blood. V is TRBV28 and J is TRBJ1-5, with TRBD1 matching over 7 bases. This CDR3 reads CASSFSGGSNQPQHF. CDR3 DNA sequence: TGTGCCAGCAGTTTCTCAGGGGGTAGCAATCAGCCCCAGCATTTT.